Listed here are 21 T cell receptor beta chains from one sample, sequenced in a study of CD8+ T cells in alopecia areata. Extracted RNA was reverse transcribed, and the resulting cDNA served as sequencing template. Only in-frame clones appear in the TCRdb table, and some are missing; sequencing was by immunoSEQ multiplex PCR. There are roughly 150,000 clones in the sample; 40% to 65% occur only once, and 15% to 20% lies in the top ten. The source material was CD8+ T cells sorted from blood, sampled at week 0. These receptors were taken from a human donor with alopecia areata.

The chain employs TRBV11-2 and TRBJ2-1, with 12 bases matching TRBD2. Trimming removed 5 bases from V and 4 bases from J; junction bases left unmatched: 6. The CDR3 runs to 16 residues. The V gene's germline CDR1 is SGHAT and CDR2 FQNNGV. The CDR3 bases are TGTGCCAGCAGCCGAAAGACTAGCGGGGGATACAATGAGCAGTTCTTC. This translates into CASSRKTSGGYNEQFF.

This clone was detected only a few times. The chain recombines TRBV14 with TRBJ2-1, with TRBD1 as a possible D gene (6 bases). Germline V gives CDR1 SGHDN, CDR2 FVKESK. CDR3 length: 14 residues. Trimming left V 1 base short and J 7 bases short, with 11 bases between. This CDR3 is CASSQGDRLNEQFF. CDR3 nucleotide sequence: TGTGCCAGCAGCCAAGGAGACAGGTTAAATGAGCAGTTCTTC.

V and J are TRBV27 and TRBJ1-2, with unresolved D. V lost 5 bases and J lost 7, with 11 bases in between. Germline V gene lookup returns CDR1 MNHEY and CDR2 SMNVEV (reference sequence). CDR3 size: 12 residues. Here the CDR3 reads CASSQDLAGYTF. As DNA, the CDR3 is TGTGCCAGCAGTCAAGATCTAGCTGGCTACACCTTC.

The chain employs TRBV13 and TRBJ1-1; D remains unclear. The CDR3 is 14 residues long. V was cut by 8 bases and J by 2 bases, with 15 bases left in between. The germline gives CDR1 PRHDT, CDR2 FYEKMQ (reference sequence). The CDR3 region has the DNA TGTGCCAGCCGTGAACTGCGGGGAAACACTGAAGCTTTCTTT. Translating it yields CASRELRGNTEAFF.

V usage is TRBV15 and J usage is TRBJ1-4, with 7 bases lining up with TRBD1. The CDR3 has 13 residues. From germline, CDR1 is LNHNV and CDR2 YYDKDF (reference sequence). Germline trimming cut 3 bases from V and 13 bases from J; bases unmatched to any gene: 8. The DNA for the CDR3 is TGTGCCACCAGCAGTATGGGGACAGATAGACTGTTTTTT. Protein product: CATSSMGTDRLFF.

V usage is TRBV2 and J usage is TRBJ1-1; D may be TRBD1 (5 bases). This CDR3 comprises 14 residues. CDR1 SNHLY and CDR2 FYNNEI come from the germline V gene. Between the trimmed V and J ends, which lost 6 bases and 2 bases, there was a span of 13 bases. CDR3 bases: TGTGCCAGCAGGTCGCCAGGGACCAACACTGAAGCTTTCTTT. This sequence encodes CASRSPGTNTEAFF.

The V and J genes are TRBV10-2 and TRBJ2-3, with 12 bases that match TRBD2. Trimming cost V 8 bases and J 5 bases; bases outside gene matches: 8. CDR3 length: 15 amino acids. From germline, CDR1 is WSHSY and CDR2 SAAADI. The CDR3 sequence: CASLLAGGGQDTQYF. For the CDR3, the DNA is TGCGCCAGCCTACTAGCGGGGGGAGGCCAAGATACGCAGTATTTT.

V is TRBV29-1 and J is TRBJ2-2; D is unresolved. Germline V gene lookup returns CDR1 SQVTM and CDR2 ANQGSEA. The CDR3 runs to 12 residues. The V and J ends lost 2 bases and 5 bases respectively, with 6 bases between them. The CDR3 sequence is CSVEYSTGELFF. CDR3 sequence (DNA): TGCAGCGTTGAATATTCGACCGGGGAGCTGTTTTTT.

This clone was counted a few times. This sequence joins TRBV27 and TRBJ2-5; the D is unclear. The CDR3 is made up of 14 amino acids. Trimming stripped 5 bases from V and 1 base from J, with 11 bases between. Germline CDR1 MNHEY, CDR2 SMNVEV (reference sequence). The CDR3 protein is CASSPRLPQETQYF. The CDR3 DNA is TGTGCCAGCAGTCCCCGACTCCCCCAAGAGACCCAGTACTTC.

This clone has a handful of counts. V and J are TRBV30 and TRBJ2-7, with D hard to call. The CDR3 totals 10 residues. CDR1 is GTSNPN and CDR2 is SVGIG in the germline V gene (reference sequence). V lost 5 bases, J lost 1 base, and 3 bases lay in between. The chain's CDR3 is CAWGSYEQYF. CDR3 bases: TGTGCCTGGGGGTCCTACGAGCAGTACTTC.

Only a few counts were recorded for this clone. The J gene is TRBJ2-2, the V gene TRBV19; D gene unclear. This CDR3 has 12 residues. V was cut by 6 bases and J by 6 bases, with 8 bases left in between. The germline CDR1 and CDR2 sequences are LNHDA and SQIVND (reference sequence). CDR3 bases: TGTGCCAGTAGATGGGGATCCGGGGAGCTGTTTTTT. Amino acids: CASRWGSGELFF.

The chain employs TRBV7-6 and TRBJ1-6; D unclear. The germline V and J ends were trimmed by 4 bases and 2 bases, with 0 bases remaining between them. Germline V gene sequence: CDR1 SGHVS, CDR2 FNYEAQ. There are 12 residues in the CDR3. The CDR3 loop reads CASSSYNSPLHF. In nucleotides, the CDR3 is TGTGCCAGCAGCTCCTATAATTCACCCCTCCACTTT.

This sequence joins TRBV29-1 and TRBJ2-5; 11 bases are a match to TRBD2. Trimming took 1 base from V and 5 from J; bases not matched to a gene: 6. Germline CDR1 SQVTM, CDR2 ANQGSEA. The CDR3 contains 15 residues. In nucleotides, the CDR3 is TGCAGCGTTGAAGTAGCGGGGGGGCTTAGGGAGACCCAGTACTTC. The encoded protein is CSVEVAGGLRETQYF.

The rearrangement links TRBV7-9 to TRBJ1-1; no firm D call. V dropped 7 bases and J dropped 1 base, with 4 bases sitting between them. Germline V CDR1 and CDR2: SEHNR, FQNEAQ (reference sequence). There are 11 residues in the CDR3. The CDR3 region has the DNA TGTGCCAGCAAGCAGAACACTGAAGCTTTCTTT. Translating gives CASKQNTEAFF. The full variable domain, with the rest looked up from reference TRBV7-9 and TRBJ1-1, is DTGVSQNPRHKITKRGQNVTFRCDPISEHNRLYWYRQTLGQGPEFLTYFQNEAQLEKSRLLSDRFSAERPKGSFSTLEIQRTEQGDSAMYLCASKQNTEAFFGQGTRLTVV.

This clone turned up a few times. CDR3 amino acids: CSVERENTEAFF. CDR3 nucleotides: TGCAGCGTTGAACGGGAAAACACTGAAGCTTTCTTT. V gene TRBV29-1 combines with J gene TRBJ1-1; no clear D gene. Germline V gene sequence: CDR1 SQVTM, CDR2 ANQGSEA. The V end was cut by 2 bases, the J end by 2 bases, with 6 bases between. CDR3 length equals 12 residues.

This clone has more than one count but fewer than ten. The rearrangement links TRBV10-3 to TRBJ2-1; D possibly corresponds to TRBD1 (5 bases). Germline lookup yields CDR1 ENHRY and CDR2 SYGVKD. V was trimmed by 2 bases and J by 5 bases, leaving 7 bases between them. The CDR3 extends over 13 amino acids. CDR3 sequence reads: CAISEATDNEQFF. The CDR3 coding sequence is TGTGCCATCAGTGAGGCGACAGACAATGAGCAGTTCTTC.

The chain joins TRBV30 to TRBJ2-7; 12 nucleotides align to TRBD2. This CDR3 has 15 amino acids. With V trimmed by 2 bases and J by 0 bases, 2 bases remained unmatched. The germline V gene encodes CDR1 GTSNPN and CDR2 SVGIG (reference sequence). The CDR3: CAWSRTSGDSYEQYF. The CDR3 DNA sequence: TGTGCCTGGAGTAGGACTAGCGGGGACTCCTACGAGCAGTACTTC.

J is TRBJ1-5 and V is TRBV5-6; tentative D call: TRBD1 (5 bases). The CDR3 has 15 amino acids. Germline V lookup: CDR1 SGHDT, CDR2 YYEEEE. V shed 0 bases and J shed 8 bases, with 15 bases lying between them. CDR3 DNA sequence: TGTGCCAGCAGCTTGGGTGCAGGGAGCAGAAAGCCCCAGCATTTT. As protein: CASSLGAGSRKPQHF.

The sample holds a few counts of this clone. The rearrangement joins TRBV5-1 to TRBJ2-6; D uncertain. The V and J ends lost 5 bases and 3 bases respectively, with 12 bases between them. CDR3 length equals 15 residues. Germline-derived CDR1 and CDR2 are SGHRS and YFSETQ. The CDR3: CASSNRASGANVLTF. CDR3 DNA sequence: TGCGCCAGCAGTAATAGGGCAAGTGGGGCCAACGTCCTGACTTTC.

This clone was seen more than once but under ten times. The CDR3 here is CSVEDPEGTSGSTDTQYF. The DNA for the CDR3 is TGCAGCGTTGAAGATCCTGAGGGAACTAGCGGGAGCACAGATACGCAGTATTTT. The chain combines TRBV29-1 with TRBJ2-3; 9 nucleotides agree with TRBD2. The length of the CDR3 is 18 residues. Germline CDR1 SQVTM, CDR2 ANQGSEA. The V gene end was trimmed by 0 bases and the J gene end by 0 bases; junction bases not matched to a gene: 10.

This clone was detected a few times. The V call is TRBV29-1, the J call TRBJ2-5; possible D gene TRBD2, 7 bases. The germline V gene encodes CDR1 SQVTM and CDR2 ANQGSEA. The V end was cut by 4 bases, the J end by 4 bases, with 16 bases between. This CDR3 region has 14 residues. CDR3 nucleotide sequence: TGCAGCGTTGCGTCCCGGGGGGCCGGAGAGACCCAGTACTTC. This gives the protein CSVASRGAGETQYF. Together with reference TRBV29-1 and TRBJ2-5, the CDR3 gives the full variable domain: SAVISQKPSRDICQRGTSLTIQCQVDSQVTMMFWYRQQPGQSLTLIATANQGSEATYESGFVIDKFPISRPNLTFSTLTVSNMSPEDSSIYLCSVASRGAGETQYFGPGTRLLVL.